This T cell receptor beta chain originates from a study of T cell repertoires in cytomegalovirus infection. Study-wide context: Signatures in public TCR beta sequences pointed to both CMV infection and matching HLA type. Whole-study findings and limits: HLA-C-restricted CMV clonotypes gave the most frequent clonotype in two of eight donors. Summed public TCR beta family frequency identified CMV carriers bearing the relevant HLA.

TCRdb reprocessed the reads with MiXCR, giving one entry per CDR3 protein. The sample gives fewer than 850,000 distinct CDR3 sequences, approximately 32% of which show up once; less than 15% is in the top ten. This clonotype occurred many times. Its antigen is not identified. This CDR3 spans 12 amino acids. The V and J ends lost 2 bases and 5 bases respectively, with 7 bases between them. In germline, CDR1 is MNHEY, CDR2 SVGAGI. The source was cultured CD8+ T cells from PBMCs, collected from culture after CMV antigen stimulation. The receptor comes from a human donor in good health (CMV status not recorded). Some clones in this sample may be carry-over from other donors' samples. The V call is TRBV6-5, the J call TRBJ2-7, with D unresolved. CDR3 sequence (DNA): TGTGCCAGCAGTTACGATCAGAACGAGCAGTACTTC. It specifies CASSYDQNEQYF.